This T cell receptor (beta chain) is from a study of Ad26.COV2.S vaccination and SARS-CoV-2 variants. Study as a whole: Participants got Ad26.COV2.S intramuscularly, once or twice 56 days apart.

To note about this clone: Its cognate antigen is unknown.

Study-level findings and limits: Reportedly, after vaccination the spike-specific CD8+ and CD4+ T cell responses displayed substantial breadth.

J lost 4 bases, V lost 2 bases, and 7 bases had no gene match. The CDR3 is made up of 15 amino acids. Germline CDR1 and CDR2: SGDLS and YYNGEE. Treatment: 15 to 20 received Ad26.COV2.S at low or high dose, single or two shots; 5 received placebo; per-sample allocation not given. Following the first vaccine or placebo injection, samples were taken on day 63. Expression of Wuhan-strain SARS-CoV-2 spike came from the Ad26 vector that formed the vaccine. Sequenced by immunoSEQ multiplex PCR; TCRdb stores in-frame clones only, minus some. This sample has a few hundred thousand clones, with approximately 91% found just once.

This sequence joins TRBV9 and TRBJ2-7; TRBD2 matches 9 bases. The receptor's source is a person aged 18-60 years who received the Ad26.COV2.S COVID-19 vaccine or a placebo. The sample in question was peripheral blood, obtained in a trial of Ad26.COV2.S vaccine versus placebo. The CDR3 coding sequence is TGTGCCAGCAGCGTCTCCTCGGCGGGAGGGTACGAGCAGTACTTC. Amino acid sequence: CASSVSSAGGYEQYF.